This T cell receptor (beta chain) was identified in a study of T cell responses to AZD1222 COVID-19 vaccine. Study conclusions and caveats: Receipt of two AZD1222 doses was followed by a rise in Spike-specific TCR breadth and depth. The study identified only five to seven AZD1222 recipients as seropositive at baseline.

This table comes from immunoSEQ multiplex PCR, and its TCRdb copy is limited to in-frame clones, with some not included. The sample shows more than 150,000 clones, around nine tenths of them seen only once. Notes on this clone: The antigen remains undetermined.

The CDR3 has 15 residues. V lost 1 base and J 0 bases, leaving 9 bases between the germline ends. The germline gives CDR1 MNHNS, CDR2 SASEGT. This clonotype was obtained from an adult who had recovered from COVID-19. The chain carries TRBV6-1 and TRBJ1-1, with a possible D match to TRBD1 (5 bases). The input for sequencing was peripheral blood, taken after recovery from COVID-19. The CDR3 loop reads CASSEVNRMNTEAFF. CDR3 nucleotides: TGTGCCAGCAGTGAAGTTAACAGGATGAACACTGAAGCTTTCTTT.